The TCR beta chain under discussion was sequenced for a study of identical twins. Findings of the study overall: Cross-sectional statistics, not tracking of the same donors, supported the conclusions. Clonotypes of the beta chain that were abundant in cord blood carried fewer insertions (memory repertoires showed none). Excess low generation probability was seen in twin-shared out-of-frame alpha sequences. Within beta out-of-frame sequences, the excess sharing observed between twins was weaker.

TCRdb reprocessed the 5' RACE reads with MiXCR, giving one entry per CDR3 protein. The table includes 200,000 to 300,000 distinct CDR3 sequences, about 13% detected once. The sample holds a few counts of this clonotype. Antigen specificity is unknown. The same data also contributed to another study, on yellow fever vaccine responses in identical twins.

The sample was memory (CD45RO+) T cells sorted from blood. This clonotype was sampled from a woman between 18 and 30 years old in good health.

CDR3 loop: CASSPISNPENQFF. For the CDR3, the DNA is TGTGCCAGCAGCCCCATTAGTAACCCCGAGAATCAGTTCTTC. The chain carries TRBV5-5 and TRBJ2-1; D is undetermined. The V end was cut by 4 bases, the J end by 13 bases, with 21 bases between. Germline V gene lookup returns CDR1 SGHKS and CDR2 YYEKEE (reference sequence). This CDR3 is built from 14 residues. Complete variable domain (other parts from reference TRBV5-5 and TRBJ2-1): DAGVTQSPTHLIKTRGQQVTLRCSPISGHKSVSWYQQVLGQGPQFIFQYYEKEERGRGNFPDRFSARQFPNYSSELNVNALLLGDSALYLCASSPISNPENQFFGPGTRLTVL.